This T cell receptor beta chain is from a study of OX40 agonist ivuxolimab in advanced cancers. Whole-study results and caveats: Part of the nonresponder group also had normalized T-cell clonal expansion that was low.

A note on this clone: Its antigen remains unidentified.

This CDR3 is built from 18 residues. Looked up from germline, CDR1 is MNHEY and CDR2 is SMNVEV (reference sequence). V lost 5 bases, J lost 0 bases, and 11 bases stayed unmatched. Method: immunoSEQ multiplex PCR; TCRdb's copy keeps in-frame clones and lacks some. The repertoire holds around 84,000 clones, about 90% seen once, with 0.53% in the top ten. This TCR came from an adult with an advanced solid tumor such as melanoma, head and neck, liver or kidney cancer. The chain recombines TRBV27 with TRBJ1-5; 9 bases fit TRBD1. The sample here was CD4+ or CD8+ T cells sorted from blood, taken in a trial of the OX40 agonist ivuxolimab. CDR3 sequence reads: CASSLTGTGTYSNQPQHF. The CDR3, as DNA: TGTGCCAGCAGTCTCACCGGGACAGGGACCTATAGCAATCAGCCCCAGCATTTT.